This record looks at one T cell receptor beta chain sequence and its context. Its antigen is unidentified. Investigators reverse transcribed all isolated RNA, so they sequenced expressed TCRB transcripts. Sequencing used immunoSEQ multiplex PCR; TCRdb keeps in-frame clones, though not all of them. The data contain around 690,000 clones, 9.5% to 15% of them singletons. The data stem from a study of beta chain features in type 1 diabetes. Study in general: The study found patients and healthy donors alike in age, gender and cell yields.

V lost 0 bases and J lost 5, with 10 bases in between. The CDR3 is made up of 14 amino acids. Germline V gene sequence: CDR1 LNHNV, CDR2 YYDKDF (reference sequence). The study, taken as a whole, reports: Moderately but significantly shorter TCRB CDR3s were found in Type 1 diabetes patients in all four CD4+ subsets. Within the patient group, naive, central memory and Treg TCRB repertoires appeared more similar to each other than within healthy donors. cDNA sequencing could over-represent cells with high TCR expression.

This clonotype was obtained from a man aged 25 to 45 with type 1 diabetes. Sequencing was done on a sample of naive CD4+ T cells from blood. This chain connects TRBV15 to TRBJ2-5, with no clear D. The CDR3 DNA reads as TGTGCCACCAGCAGAGACACGGGTGGGGAGACCCAGTACTTC. Its protein product is CATSRDTGGETQYF.